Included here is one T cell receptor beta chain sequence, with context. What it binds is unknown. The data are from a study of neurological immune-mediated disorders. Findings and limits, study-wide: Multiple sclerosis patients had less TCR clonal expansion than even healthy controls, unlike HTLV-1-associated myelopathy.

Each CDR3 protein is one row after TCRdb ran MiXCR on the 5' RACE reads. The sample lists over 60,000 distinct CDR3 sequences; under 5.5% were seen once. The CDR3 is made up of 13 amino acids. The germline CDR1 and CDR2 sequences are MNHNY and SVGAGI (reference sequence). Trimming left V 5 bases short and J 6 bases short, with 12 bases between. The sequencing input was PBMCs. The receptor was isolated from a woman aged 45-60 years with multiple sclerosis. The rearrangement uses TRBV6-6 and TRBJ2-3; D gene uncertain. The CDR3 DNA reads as TGTGCCAGCAGTAGGTTAAAGGTCGATACGCAGTATTTT. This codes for CASSRLKVDTQYF.